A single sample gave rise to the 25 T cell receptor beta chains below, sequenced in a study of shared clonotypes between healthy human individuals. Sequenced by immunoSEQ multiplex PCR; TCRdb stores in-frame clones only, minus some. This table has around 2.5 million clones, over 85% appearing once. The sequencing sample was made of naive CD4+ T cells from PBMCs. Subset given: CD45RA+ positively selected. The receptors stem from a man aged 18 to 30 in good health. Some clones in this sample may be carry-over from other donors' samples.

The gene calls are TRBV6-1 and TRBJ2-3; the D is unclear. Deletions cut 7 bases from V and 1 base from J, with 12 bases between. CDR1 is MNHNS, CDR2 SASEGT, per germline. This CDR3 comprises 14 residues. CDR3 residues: CASKLGLGTDTQYF. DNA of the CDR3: TGTGCCAGCAAGTTAGGGTTAGGCACAGATACGCAGTATTTT.

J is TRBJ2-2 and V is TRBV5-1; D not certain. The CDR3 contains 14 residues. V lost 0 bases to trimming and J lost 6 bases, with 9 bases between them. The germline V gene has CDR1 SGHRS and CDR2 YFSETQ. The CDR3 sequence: CASSLVAASGELFF. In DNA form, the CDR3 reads TGCGCCAGCAGCTTGGTCGCAGCCTCCGGGGAGCTGTTTTTT.

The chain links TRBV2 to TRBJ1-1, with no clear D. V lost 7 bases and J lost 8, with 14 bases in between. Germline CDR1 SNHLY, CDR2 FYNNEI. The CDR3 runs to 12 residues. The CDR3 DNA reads TGTGCCAGCACGGTAACGGACCGCGAAGCTTTCTTT. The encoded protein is CASTVTDREAFF. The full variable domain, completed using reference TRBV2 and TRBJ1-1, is EPEVTQTPSHQVTQMGQEVILRCVPISNHLYFYWYRQILGQKVEFLVSFYNNEISEKSEIFDDQFSVERPDGSNFTLKIRSTKLEDSAMYFCASTVTDREAFFGQGTRLTVV.

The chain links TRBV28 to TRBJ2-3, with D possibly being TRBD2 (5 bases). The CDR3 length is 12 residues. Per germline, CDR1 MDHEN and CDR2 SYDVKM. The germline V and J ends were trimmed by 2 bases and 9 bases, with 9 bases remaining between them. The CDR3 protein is CASSLGRATQYF. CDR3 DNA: TGTGCCAGCAGTTTAGGGCGGGCAACGCAGTATTTT.

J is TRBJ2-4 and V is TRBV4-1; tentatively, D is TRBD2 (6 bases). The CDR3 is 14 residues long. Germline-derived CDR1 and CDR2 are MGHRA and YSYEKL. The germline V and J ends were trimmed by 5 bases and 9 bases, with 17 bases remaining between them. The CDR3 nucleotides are TGCGCCAGCAGCTCCTTCGGGGGTGGGGGCATTCAGTACTTC. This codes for CASSSFGGGGIQYF.

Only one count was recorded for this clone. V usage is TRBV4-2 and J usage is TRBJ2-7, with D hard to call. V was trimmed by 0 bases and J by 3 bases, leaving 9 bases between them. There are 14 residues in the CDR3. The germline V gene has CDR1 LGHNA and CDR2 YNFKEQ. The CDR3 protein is CASSQDLLFYEQYF. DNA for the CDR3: TGTGCCAGCAGCCAAGATTTGCTATTCTACGAGCAGTACTTC.

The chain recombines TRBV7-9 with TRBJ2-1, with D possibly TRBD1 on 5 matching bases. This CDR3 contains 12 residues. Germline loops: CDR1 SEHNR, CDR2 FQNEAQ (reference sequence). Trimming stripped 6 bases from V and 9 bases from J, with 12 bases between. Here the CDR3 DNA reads TGTGCCAGCAGTAAACCAGGGTCTGAGCAGTTCTTC. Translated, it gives CASSKPGSEQFF.

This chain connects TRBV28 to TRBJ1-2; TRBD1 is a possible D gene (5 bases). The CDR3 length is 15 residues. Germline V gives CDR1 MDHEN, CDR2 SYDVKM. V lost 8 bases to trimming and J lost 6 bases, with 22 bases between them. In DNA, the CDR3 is TGTGCCAGCGGACGGCCGAGAGGGGAAGAACATGGCTACACCTTC. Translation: CASGRPRGEEHGYTF.

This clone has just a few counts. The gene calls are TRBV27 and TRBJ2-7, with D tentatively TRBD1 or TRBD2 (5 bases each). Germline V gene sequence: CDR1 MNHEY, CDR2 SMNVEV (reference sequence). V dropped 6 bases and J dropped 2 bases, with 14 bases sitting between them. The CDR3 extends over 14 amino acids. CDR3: CASSRSGPPYEQYF. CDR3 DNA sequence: TGTGCCAGCAGCCGGTCGGGGCCACCCTACGAGCAGTACTTC.

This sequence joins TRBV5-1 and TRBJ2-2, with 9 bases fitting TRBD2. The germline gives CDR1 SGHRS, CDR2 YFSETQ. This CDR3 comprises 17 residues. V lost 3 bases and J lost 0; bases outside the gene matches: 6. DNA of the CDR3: TGCGCCAGCAGCTGGAAATCTAGCGGGGCGAACACCGGGGAGCTGTTTTTT. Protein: CASSWKSSGANTGELFF. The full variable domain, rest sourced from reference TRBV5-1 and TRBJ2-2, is KAGVTQTPRYLIKTRGQQVTLSCSPISGHRSVSWYQQTPGQGLQFLFEYFSETQRNKGNFPGRFSGRQFSNSRSEMNVSTLELGDSALYLCASSWKSSGANTGELFFGEGSRLTVL.

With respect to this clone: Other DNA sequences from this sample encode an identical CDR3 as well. The DNA for the CDR3 is TGTGCCAGCAGCTTAGCGGGACAGGGTAATCAGCCCCAGCATTTT. Protein: CASSLAGQGNQPQHF. This rearrangement joins TRBV7-9 to TRBJ1-5; TRBD1 aligns across 9 bases. The CDR3 contains 15 residues. CDR1 is SEHNR and CDR2 is FQNEAQ in the germline V gene (reference sequence). V shed 0 bases and J 4 bases; nucleotides not matched to a gene: 1.

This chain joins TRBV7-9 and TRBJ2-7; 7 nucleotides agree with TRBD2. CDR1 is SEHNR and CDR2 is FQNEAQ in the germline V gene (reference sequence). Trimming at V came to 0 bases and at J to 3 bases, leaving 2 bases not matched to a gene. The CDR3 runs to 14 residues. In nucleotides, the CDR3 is TGTGCCAGCAGCTTAGCGGGGGGGAACTACGAGCAGTACTTC. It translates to CASSLAGGNYEQYF.

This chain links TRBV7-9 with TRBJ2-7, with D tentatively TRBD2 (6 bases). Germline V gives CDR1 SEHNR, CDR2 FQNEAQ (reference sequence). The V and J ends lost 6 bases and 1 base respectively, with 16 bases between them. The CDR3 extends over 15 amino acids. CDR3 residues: CASSHTERVSYEQYF. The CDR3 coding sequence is TGTGCCAGCAGTCACACAGAGCGGGTTTCCTACGAGCAGTACTTC.

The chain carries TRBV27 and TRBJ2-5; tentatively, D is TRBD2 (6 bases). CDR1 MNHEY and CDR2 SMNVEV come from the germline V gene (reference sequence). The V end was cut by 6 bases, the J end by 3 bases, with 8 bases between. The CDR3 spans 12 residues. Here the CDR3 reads CASRGGEETQYF. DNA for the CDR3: TGTGCCAGCAGGGGAGGTGAAGAGACCCAGTACTTC.

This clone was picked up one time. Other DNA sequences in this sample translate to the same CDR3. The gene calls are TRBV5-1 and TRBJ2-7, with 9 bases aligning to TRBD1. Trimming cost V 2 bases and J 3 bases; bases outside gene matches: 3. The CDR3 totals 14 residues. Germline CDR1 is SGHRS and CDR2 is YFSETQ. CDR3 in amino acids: CASSFGQGFYEQYF. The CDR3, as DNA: TGCGCCAGCAGCTTCGGACAGGGGTTCTACGAGCAGTACTTC.

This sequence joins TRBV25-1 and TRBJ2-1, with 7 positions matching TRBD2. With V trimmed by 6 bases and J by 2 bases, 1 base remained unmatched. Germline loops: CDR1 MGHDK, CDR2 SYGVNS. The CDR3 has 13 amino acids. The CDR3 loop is CASSGRTYNEQFF. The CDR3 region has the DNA TGTGCCAGCAGCGGGAGGACCTACAATGAGCAGTTCTTC.

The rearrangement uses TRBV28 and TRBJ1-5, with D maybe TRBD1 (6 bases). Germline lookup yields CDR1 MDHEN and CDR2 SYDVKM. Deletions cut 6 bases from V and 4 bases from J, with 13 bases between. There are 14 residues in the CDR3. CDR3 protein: CASSSGQLNQPQHF. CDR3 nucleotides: TGTGCCAGCAGCTCCGGACAGTTGAATCAGCCCCAGCATTTT.

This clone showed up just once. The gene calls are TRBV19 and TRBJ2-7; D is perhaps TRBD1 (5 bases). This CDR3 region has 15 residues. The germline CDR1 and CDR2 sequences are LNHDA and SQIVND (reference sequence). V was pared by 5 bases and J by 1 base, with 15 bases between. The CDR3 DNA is TGTGCCAGTAGTCGCAACCCCCAGGGTTCCTACGAGCAGTACTTC. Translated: CASSRNPQGSYEQYF. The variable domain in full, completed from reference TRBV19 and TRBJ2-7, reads DGGITQSPKYLFRKEGQNVTLSCEQNLNHDAMYWYRQDPGQGLRLIYYSQIVNDFQKGDIAEGYSVSREKKESFPLTVTSAQKNPTAFYLCASSRNPQGSYEQYFGPGTRLTVT.

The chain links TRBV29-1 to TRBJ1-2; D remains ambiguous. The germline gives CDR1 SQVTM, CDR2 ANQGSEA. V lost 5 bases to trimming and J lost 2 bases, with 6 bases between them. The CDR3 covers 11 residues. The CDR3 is CSVSANYGYTF. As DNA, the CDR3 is TGCAGCGTTTCAGCAAACTATGGCTACACCTTC.

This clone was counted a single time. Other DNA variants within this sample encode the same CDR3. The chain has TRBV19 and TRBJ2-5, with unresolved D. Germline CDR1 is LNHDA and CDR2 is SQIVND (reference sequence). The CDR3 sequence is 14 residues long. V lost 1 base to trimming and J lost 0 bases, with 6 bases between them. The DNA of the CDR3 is TGTGCCAGTAGTATAGGGCAAAACCAAGAGACCCAGTACTTC. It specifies CASSIGQNQETQYF.

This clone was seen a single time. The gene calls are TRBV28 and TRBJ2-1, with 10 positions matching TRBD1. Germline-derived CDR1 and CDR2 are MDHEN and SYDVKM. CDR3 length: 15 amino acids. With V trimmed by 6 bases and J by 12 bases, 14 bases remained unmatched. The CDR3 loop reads CASRFERQGALGQFF. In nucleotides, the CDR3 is TGTGCCAGCAGGTTCGAGAGACAGGGGGCTTTAGGGCAGTTCTTC.

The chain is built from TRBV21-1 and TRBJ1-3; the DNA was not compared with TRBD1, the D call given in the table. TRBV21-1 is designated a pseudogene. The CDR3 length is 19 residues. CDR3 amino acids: CASSRVVQGSFVSGNTIYF. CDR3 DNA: TGTGCCAGCAGCAGGGTGGTACAGGGTAGTTTCGTGTCTGGAAACACCATATATTTT.

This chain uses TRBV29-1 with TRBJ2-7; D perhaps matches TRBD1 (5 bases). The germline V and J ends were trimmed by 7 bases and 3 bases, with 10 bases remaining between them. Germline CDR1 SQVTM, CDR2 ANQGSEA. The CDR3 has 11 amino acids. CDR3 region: CSATGDYEQYF. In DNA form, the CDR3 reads TGCAGCGCTACAGGAGACTACGAGCAGTACTTC.

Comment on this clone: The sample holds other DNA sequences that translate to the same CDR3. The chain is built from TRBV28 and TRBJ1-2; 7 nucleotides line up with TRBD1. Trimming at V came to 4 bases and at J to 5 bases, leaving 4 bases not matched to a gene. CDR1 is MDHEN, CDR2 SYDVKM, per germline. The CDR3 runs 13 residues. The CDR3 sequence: CASSSGGGYGYTF. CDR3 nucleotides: TGTGCCAGCAGTTCAGGGGGTGGGTATGGCTACACCTTC.

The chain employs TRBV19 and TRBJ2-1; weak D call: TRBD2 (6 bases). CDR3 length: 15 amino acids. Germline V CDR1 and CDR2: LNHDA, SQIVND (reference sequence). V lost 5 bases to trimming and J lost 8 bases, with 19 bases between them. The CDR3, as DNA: TGTGCCAGTAGTTTCCCCGGGGCAGGAGGGCATGAGCAGTTCTTC. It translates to CASSFPGAGGHEQFF.